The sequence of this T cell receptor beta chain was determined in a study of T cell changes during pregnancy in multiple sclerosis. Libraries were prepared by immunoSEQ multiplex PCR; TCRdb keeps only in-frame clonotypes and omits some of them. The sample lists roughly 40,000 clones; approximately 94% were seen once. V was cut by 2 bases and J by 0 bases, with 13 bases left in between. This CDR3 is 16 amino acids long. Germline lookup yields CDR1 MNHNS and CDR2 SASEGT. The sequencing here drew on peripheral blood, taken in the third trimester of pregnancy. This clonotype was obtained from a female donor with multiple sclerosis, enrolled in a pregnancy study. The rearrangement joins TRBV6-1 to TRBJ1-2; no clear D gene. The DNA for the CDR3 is TGTGCCAGCAGTGAAAGGAGGTCAAACCCTAACTATGGCTACACCTTC. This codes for CASSERRSNPNYGYTF.